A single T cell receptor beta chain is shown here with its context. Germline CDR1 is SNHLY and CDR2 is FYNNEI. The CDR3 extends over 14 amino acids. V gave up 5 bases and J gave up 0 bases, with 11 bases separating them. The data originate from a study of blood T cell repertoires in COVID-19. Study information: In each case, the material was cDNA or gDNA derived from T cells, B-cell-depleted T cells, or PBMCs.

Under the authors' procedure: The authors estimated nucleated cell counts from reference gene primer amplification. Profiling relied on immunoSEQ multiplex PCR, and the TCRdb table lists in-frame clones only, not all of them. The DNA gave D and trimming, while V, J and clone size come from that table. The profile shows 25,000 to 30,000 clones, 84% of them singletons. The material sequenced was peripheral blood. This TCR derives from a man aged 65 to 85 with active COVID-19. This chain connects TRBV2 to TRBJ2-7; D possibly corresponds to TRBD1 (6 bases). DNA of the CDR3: TGTGCCAGCAGTCCAGACAGGAGCTCCTACGAGCAGTACTTC. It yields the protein CASSPDRSSYEQYF.